This T cell receptor (beta chain) emerged from a study of PD-1 blockade in classical Hodgkin lymphoma. Method: immunoSEQ multiplex PCR; TCRdb's copy keeps in-frame clones and lacks some. Of roughly 50,000 clones in the sample, approximately 86% were seen once. As to this clone: The antigen is unknown.

Whole-study results and caveats: Lower baseline TCR diversity was reported for newly diagnosed patients than for healthy donors. Baseline diversity was lower in partial responders and progressors than complete responders. Those patients who began receiving nivolumab less than 1 year after ASCT had lower diversity, and they were excluded.

Trimming removed 0 bases from V and 4 bases from J, with 4 bases in between. Germline V CDR1 and CDR2: SGHRS, YFSETQ. The CDR3 has 13 residues. Time point: cycle 4 day 1 (C4D1), after more than 5 weeks of nivolumab. Every patient was affected by relapse after autologous stem cell transplantation, while exposure to brentuximab vedotin was not uniform. The chain joins TRBV5-1 to TRBJ2-2; D ambiguous. The receptor was derived from a human donor with classical Hodgkin lymphoma. Sequencing used peripheral blood mononuclear cells (PBMCs), obtained before the fourth cycle of nivolumab. DNA of the CDR3: TGCGCCAGCAGCTTGGTGGGCACCGGGGAGCTGTTTTTT. This sequence encodes CASSLVGTGELFF.